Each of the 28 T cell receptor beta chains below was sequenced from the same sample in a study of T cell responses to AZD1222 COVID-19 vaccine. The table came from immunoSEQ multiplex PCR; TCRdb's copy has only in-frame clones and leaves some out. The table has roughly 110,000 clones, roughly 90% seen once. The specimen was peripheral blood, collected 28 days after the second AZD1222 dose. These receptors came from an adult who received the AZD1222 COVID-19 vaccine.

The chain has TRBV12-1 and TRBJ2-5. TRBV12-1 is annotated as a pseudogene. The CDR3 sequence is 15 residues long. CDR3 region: CASSLSGRESRTQYF. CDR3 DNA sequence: TGTGCCAGCAGCTTATCAGGCAGGGAGTCAAGGACCCAGTACTTC.

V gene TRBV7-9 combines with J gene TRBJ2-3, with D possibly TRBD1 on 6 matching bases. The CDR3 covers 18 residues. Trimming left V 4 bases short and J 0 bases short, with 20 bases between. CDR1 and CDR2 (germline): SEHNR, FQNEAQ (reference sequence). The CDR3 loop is CASSSQGSLGSSTDTQYF. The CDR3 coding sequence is TGTGCCAGCAGCTCACAGGGTTCCCTTGGTTCTAGCACAGATACGCAGTATTTT.

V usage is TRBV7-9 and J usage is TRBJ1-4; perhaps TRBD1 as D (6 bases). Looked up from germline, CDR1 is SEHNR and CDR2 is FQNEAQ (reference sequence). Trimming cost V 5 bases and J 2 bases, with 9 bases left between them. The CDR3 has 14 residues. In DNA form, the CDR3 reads TGTGCCAGCAGCCCCCAGGGGACTAATGAAAAACTGTTTTTT. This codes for CASSPQGTNEKLFF. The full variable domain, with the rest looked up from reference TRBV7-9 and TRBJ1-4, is DTGVSQNPRHKITKRGQNVTFRCDPISEHNRLYWYRQTLGQGPEFLTYFQNEAQLEKSRLLSDRFSAERPKGSFSTLEIQRTEQGDSAMYLCASSPQGTNEKLFFGSGTQLSVL.

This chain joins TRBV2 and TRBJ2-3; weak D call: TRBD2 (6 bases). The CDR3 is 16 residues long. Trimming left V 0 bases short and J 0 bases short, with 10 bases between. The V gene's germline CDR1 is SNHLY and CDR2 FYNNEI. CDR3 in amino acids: CASSEALRGSTDTQYF. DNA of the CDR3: TGTGCCAGCAGTGAAGCGCTTCGGGGGAGCACAGATACGCAGTATTTT.

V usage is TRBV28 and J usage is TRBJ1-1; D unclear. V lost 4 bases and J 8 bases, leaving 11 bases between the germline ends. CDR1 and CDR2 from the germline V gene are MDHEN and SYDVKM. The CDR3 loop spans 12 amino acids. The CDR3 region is CASSWQTKEAFF. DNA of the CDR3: TGTGCCAGCAGTTGGCAGACCAAAGAAGCTTTCTTT.

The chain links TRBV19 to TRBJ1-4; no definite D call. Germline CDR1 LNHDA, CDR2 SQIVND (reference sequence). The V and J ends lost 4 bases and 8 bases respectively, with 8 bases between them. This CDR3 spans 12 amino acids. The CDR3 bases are TGTGCCAGTAGTAGCGGGAGGGAAAAACTGTTTTTT. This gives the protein CASSSGREKLFF.

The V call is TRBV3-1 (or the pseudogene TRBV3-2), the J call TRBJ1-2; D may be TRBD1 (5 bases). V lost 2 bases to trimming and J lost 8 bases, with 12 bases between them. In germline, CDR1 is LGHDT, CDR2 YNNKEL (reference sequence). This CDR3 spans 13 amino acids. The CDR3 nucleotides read TGTGCCAGCAGCCAAACCCAGCGGGGGGGCTACACCTTC. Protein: CASSQTQRGGYTF.

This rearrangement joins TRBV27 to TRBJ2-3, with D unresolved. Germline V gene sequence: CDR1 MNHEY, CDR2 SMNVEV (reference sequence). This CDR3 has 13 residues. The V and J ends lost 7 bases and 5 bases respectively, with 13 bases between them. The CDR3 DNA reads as TGTGCCAGCACCCCCAACCGAGTAGATACGCAGTATTTT. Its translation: CASTPNRVDTQYF.

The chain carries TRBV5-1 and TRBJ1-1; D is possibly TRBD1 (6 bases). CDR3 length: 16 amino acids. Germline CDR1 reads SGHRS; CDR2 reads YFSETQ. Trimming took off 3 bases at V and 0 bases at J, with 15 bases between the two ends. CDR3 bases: TGCGCCAGCAGCTCAGGACAGAACCACTTGAACACTGAAGCTTTCTTT. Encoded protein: CASSSGQNHLNTEAFF. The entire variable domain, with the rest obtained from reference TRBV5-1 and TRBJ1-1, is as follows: KAGVTQTPRYLIKTRGQQVTLSCSPISGHRSVSWYQQTPGQGLQFLFEYFSETQRNKGNFPGRFSGRQFSNSRSEMNVSTLELGDSALYLCASSSGQNHLNTEAFFGQGTRLTVV.

CDR3 residues: CASGDLNIQYF. The CDR3 nucleotides are TGTGCCTCGGGCGACCTAAACATTCAGTACTTC. The J gene is TRBJ2-4, the V gene TRBV10-3, with no clear D. V lost 11 bases, J lost 6 bases, and 11 bases lay in between. The germline V gene has CDR1 ENHRY and CDR2 SYGVKD. The CDR3 totals 11 residues.

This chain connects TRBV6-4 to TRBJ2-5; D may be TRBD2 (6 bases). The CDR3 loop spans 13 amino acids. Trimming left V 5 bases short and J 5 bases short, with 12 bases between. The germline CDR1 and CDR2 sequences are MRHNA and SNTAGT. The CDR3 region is CASSPRGGETQYF. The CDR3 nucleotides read TGTGCCAGCAGTCCTCGGGGAGGCGAGACCCAGTACTTC.

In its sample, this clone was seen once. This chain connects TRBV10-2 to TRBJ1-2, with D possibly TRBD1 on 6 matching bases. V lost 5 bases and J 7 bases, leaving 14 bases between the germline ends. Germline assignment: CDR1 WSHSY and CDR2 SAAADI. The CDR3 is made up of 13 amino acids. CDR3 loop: CASSSRGGSGYTF. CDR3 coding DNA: TGCGCCAGCAGTAGCAGGGGCGGGAGTGGCTACACCTTC.

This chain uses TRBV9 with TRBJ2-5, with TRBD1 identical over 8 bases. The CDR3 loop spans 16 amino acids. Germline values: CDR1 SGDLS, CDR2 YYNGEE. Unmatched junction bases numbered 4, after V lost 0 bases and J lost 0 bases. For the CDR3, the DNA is TGTGCCAGCAGCGTAGGGGGGACAGGCAACCAAGAGACCCAGTACTTC. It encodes CASSVGGTGNQETQYF.

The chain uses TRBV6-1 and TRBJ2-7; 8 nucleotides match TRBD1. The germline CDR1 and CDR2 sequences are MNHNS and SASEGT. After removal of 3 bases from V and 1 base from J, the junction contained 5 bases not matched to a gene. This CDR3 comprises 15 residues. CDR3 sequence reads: CASSERTGLSYEQYF. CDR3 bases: TGTGCCAGCAGTGAGAGGACAGGGCTATCCTACGAGCAGTACTTC.

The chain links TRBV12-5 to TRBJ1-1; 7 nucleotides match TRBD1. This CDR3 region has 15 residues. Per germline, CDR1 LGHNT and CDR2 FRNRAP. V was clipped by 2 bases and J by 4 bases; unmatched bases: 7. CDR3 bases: TGTGCTAGTGGTTTGAACAGGGGTCGGGGCACTGAAGCTTTCTTT. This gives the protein CASGLNRGRGTEAFF.

The CDR3 coding sequence is TGCGCCAGCAGGCCTGGGAGAGGCAAGAACACTGAAGCTTTCTTT. As protein: CASRPGRGKNTEAFF. The rearrangement joins TRBV4-1 to TRBJ1-1; D not resolved. Germline CDR1 MGHRA, CDR2 YSYEKL. CDR3 size: 15 residues. Trimming pared 6 bases from V and 1 base from J, leaving 15 bases between.

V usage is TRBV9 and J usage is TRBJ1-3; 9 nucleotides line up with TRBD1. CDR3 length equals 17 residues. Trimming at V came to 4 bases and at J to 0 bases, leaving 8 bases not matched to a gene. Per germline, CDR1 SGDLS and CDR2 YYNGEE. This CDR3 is CASSFDRGAISGNTIYF. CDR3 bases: TGTGCCAGCAGCTTCGACAGGGGGGCTATCTCTGGAAACACCATATATTTT.

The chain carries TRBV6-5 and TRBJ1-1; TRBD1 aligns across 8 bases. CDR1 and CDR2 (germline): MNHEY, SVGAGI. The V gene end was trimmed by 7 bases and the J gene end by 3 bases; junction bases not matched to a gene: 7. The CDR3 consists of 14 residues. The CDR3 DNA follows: TGTGCCAGCAAATCGACAGGGGCAGACACTGAAGCTTTCTTT. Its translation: CASKSTGADTEAFF.

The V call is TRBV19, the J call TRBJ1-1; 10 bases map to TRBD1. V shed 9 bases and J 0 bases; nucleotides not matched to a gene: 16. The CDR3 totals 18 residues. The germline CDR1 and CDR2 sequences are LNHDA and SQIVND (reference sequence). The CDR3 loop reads CASTRTGGWGKMNTEAFF. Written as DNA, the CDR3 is TGTGCCAGCACCCGGACAGGGGGTTGGGGAAAAATGAACACTGAAGCTTTCTTT.

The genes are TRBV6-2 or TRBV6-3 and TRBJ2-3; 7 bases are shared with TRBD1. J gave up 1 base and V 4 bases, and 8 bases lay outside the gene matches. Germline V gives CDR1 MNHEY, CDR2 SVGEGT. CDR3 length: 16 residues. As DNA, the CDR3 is TGTGCCAGCAGTTCTCTAGACAGGGCGGGCACAGATACGCAGTATTTT. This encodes CASSSLDRAGTDTQYF.

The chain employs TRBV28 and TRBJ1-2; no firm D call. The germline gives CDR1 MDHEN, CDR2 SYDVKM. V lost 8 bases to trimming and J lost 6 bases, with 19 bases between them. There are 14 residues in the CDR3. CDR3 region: CASWGAEAVHGYTF. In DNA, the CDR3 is TGTGCCAGCTGGGGTGCTGAGGCAGTACATGGCTACACCTTC.

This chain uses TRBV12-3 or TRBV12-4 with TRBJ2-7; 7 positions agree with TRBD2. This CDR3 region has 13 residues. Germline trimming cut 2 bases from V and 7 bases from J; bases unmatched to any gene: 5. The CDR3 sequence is CASSLPTGGEQYF. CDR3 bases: TGTGCCAGCAGTTTACCCACCGGGGGGGAGCAGTACTTC.

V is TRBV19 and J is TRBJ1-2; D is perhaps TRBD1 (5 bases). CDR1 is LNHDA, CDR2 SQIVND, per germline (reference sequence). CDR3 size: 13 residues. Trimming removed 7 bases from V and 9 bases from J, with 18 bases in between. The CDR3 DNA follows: TGTGCCAGTACCATCCGGGGACCTCCTAGCTACACCTTC. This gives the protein CASTIRGPPSYTF.

The CDR3 protein is CATTGGNNQPQHF. CDR3 sequence (DNA): TGTGCCACCACGGGGGGGAATAATCAGCCCCAGCATTTT. The rearrangement uses TRBV2 and TRBJ1-5; D is perhaps TRBD1 (5 bases). The V end was cut by 10 bases, the J end by 4 bases, with 14 bases between. The CDR3 has 13 amino acids. Germline V gene sequence: CDR1 SNHLY, CDR2 FYNNEI.

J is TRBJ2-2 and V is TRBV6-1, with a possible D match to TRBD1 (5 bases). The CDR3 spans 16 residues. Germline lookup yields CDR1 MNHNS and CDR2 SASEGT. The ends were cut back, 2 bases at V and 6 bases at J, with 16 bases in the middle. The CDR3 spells CASSEIVGHTAGELFF. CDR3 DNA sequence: TGTGCCAGCAGTGAAATAGTCGGACACACCGCCGGGGAGCTGTTTTTT.

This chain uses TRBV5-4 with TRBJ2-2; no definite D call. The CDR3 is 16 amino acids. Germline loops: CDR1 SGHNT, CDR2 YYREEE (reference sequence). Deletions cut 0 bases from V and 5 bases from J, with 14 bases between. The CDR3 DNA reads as TGTGCCAGCAGCTTGGAACAGTCGGGTGTAACCGGGGAGCTGTTTTTT. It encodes CASSLEQSGVTGELFF.

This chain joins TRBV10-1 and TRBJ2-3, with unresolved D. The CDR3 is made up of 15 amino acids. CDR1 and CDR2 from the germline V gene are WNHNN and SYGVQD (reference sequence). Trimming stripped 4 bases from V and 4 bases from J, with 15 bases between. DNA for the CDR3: TGCGCCAGCAGTGTATTTGGTTCCCTCCCAGATACGCAGTATTTT. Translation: CASSVFGSLPDTQYF.

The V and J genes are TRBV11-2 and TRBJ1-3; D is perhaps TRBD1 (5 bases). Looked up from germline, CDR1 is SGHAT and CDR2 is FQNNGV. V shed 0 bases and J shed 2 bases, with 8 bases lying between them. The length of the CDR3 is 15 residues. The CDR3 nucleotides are TGTGCCAGCAGCTTAGACAGGGCACCTGGAAACACCATATATTTT. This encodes CASSLDRAPGNTIYF.